This T cell receptor (beta chain) was sequenced for a study of blood T cells in healthy people across ages (dated by TCRdb to about 2015). Study-level background: In model experiments, template switching captured about one uniquely barcoded TCR beta cDNA molecule for every two T cells. Using the same blood draw, the study looked at two additional independent replicas of 1 million unique cDNA reads for two donors, one aged 18 to 30 and the other aged 80 or older. Donors of different ages were randomly distributed across sequencing lanes to avoid experimental bias. Donors were grouped into four age groups: young (average approximately 16 years), middle-aged (less than 40), aged (about 60) and long-lived (just over 80). To track age-related changes in TCR beta repertoire diversity, the study relied on deep sequencing normalized with unique cDNA molecular identifiers.

The library came from 5' RACE. TCRdb records Illumina HiSeq 2500 as the sequencer. A second PCR of roughly 7 to 12 cycles was performed with a sample-barcoded 5' primer and a J-beta primer mix. A unique molecular identifier was introduced onto each TCR beta cDNA molecule by a template-switch 5' adaptor carrying 12 random nucleotides. Each sample yielded at least 2.5 million CDR3-containing paired-end reads. First-strand cDNA was synthesized from all RNA with the Mint cDNA synthesis kit, primed by a TRBC-specific oligonucleotide. Following uracil-DNA glycosylase treatment, a first 18-cycle PCR with universal primers M1SS and BC2_uni_R was performed on all cDNA. The paper's data handling went like this. For normalization, 1 million high-quality reads, each with a distinct molecular identifier, were randomly selected from each sample. Reads sharing molecular identifiers were discarded rather than binned into consensus sequences. MiTCR, run with a Q25 quality threshold and the strictest error-elimination algorithm, handled CDR3 identification, clonotype clustering and error correction. A nonparametric unseen species model with Euler transformation was used to estimate a lower bound on total TCR beta diversity. TCRdb cleaned the public reads at Q25 with fastp, built clones with MiXCR and kept in-frame beta chains. Each entry merges the rows of one CDR3 protein and shows their most common DNA and genes. For this entry, the V and J calls and clone size follow TCRdb and not the study's own pipeline. The sample table records about a million distinct CDR3 sequences; 45% to 50% of these occur just once. The ten largest make up about an eighth of the sample.

Findings and caveats that apply to the study as a whole: Estimates of total diversity based on one million sequenced T cells were considered lower bounds and underestimates. As age increased, observed TCR beta diversity per million T cells dropped in a roughly linear way, and a significant reduction was already evident by age about 40. Observed TCR beta diversity correlated strongly with the percentage of naive T cells measured by flow cytometry. Because the CMV infection status of the donors was unknown, age-related changes in expanded clonotypes may potentially have been confounded. Bulk unsorted PBMC profiling prevented conclusive comparison of naive and antigen-experienced compartments. Compared with the aged group, the long-lived group had more naive CD4+ T cells, fewer expanded clones and increased TCR diversity, a pattern suggesting age selection.

The 40 or so donors, aged about 6 to 95 years, were systemically healthy Caucasian individuals from Russia. Around 10 milliliters of peripheral blood were collected from each donor into EDTA-treated Vacutainer tubes. Ficoll-Paque density-gradient centrifugation was used to isolate PBMCs, with at least 6.5 million per sample. Total RNA was extracted from PBMCs with Trizol reagent, with at least 5.5 micrograms obtained per sample. Naive CD45RAhigh/CD27high T cell percentages were measured by flow cytometry on a PBMC aliquot from every donor. This clonotype was seen a single time. The specificity of this receptor is unknown. It has no much larger one-base neighbor in the sample; base qualities were not kept. CDR1 and CDR2, per the germline V gene (reference sequence), are MNHEY and SMNVEV. Trimming accounts for 0 bases at V and 2 bases at J, while the number of junction bases matched to no gene is 3. The CDR3 starts with the cysteine, ends with the phenylalanine, and has 15 residues. Of the read, only the CDR3 DNA is kept; its 45 bases are in frame from base 1.

Sequencing was carried out using blood. This sequence was found in a man aged 25 to 40 in good health. In this chain, TRBV27 is recombined with TRBJ2-7; TRBD2 lines up with 8 middle nucleotides. The CDR3 has the sequence CASSLSGGATYEQYF. The sequenced DNA is TGTGCCAGCAGTTTATCCGGGGGGGCCACCTACGAGCAGTACTTC.